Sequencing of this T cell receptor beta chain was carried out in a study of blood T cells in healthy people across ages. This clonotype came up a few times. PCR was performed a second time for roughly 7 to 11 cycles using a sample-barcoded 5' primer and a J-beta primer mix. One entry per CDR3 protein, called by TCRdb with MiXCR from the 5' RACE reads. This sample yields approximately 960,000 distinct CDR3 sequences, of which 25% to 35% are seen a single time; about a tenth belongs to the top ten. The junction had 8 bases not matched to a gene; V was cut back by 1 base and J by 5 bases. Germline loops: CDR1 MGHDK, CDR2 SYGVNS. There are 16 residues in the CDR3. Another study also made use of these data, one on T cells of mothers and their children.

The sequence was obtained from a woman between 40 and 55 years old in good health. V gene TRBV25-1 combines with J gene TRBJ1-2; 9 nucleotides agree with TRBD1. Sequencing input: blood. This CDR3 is CASSELVGTGWYGYTF. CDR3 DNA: TGTGCCAGCAGTGAATTGGTAGGGACAGGGTGGTATGGCTACACCTTC.